A selection of T cell receptor beta chains follows, all from one sample in a study of CD8 T cells in Susac syndrome. In TCRdb, the immunoSEQ multiplex PCR reads were re-called with MiXCR into one record per CDR3 protein. The data show more than 150,000 distinct CDR3 sequences, around 95% seen once. Sequencing input: CD8+ T cells from PBMCs. The receptors were gathered from a human donor with multiple sclerosis. The CDR3 runs from the conserved cysteine through the conserved F or W. The D gene is left open where the match is weak. The size field is filled for only some rows; it gives once, few, many or a size class.

cdr3_length	v_call	clone_size	j_call	d_call	cdr3_aa	cdr3_nt
11	TRBV12-5	.	TRBJ2-1	.	CASGLAREQFF	TGTGCTAGTGGTTTAGCCCGGGAGCAGTTCTTC
15	TRBV6-2/TRBV6-3	.	TRBJ2-2	TRBD1	CASSYGTVNTGELFF	TGTGCCAGCAGTTACGGGACAGTGAACACCGGGGAGCTGTTTTTT
13	TRBV19	.	TRBJ1-1	.	CASSIRGHYEAFF	TGTGCCAGTTCGATACGAGGCCATTATGAAGCTTTCTTT
15	TRBV3-1	few	TRBJ2-1	TRBD2	CASSQDSGGYNEQFF	TGTGCCAGCAGCCAGGACAGCGGGGGTTACAATGAGCAGTTCTTC
14	TRBV5-1	.	TRBJ1-2	.	CASRPEGDGYGYTF	TGCGCCAGCAGACCCGAGGGAGACGGCTATGGCTACACCTTC
15	TRBV29-1	.	TRBJ1-4	TRBD1	CSVEDAGTGREKLFF	TGCAGCGTTGAGGACGCCGGGACAGGGCGTGAAAAACTGTTTTTT
14	TRBV20-1	.	TRBJ2-2	TRBD1	CSAQPPDRERELFF	TGCAGTGCTCAACCCCCGGACAGGGAGAGGGAGCTGTTTTTT
15	TRBV5-4	.	TRBJ2-1	.	CASSSLTGSYNEQFF	TGTGCCAGCAGCTCACTTACAGGGTCCTACAATGAGCAGTTCTTC
12	TRBV10-3	.	TRBJ2-7	TRBD1	CATTGDSYEQYF	TGTGCCACTACCGGGGACAGTTACGAGCAGTACTTC
12	TRBV15	.	TRBJ1-2	.	CATSPKLSGYTF	TGTGCCACCAGCCCAAAACTCAGTGGCTACACCTTC
14	TRBV13	.	TRBJ1-1	.	CASSLPSSSTEAFF	TGTGCCAGCAGCTTACCTTCAAGTAGCACTGAAGCTTTCTTT
16	TRBV12-3/TRBV12-4	.	TRBJ2-1	TRBD2	CASTLLAGSSYNEQFF	TGTGCCAGCACCCTCCTAGCGGGTAGCTCCTACAATGAGCAGTTCTTC
15	TRBV27	.	TRBJ2-5	.	CASSLRWDVWETQYF	TGTGCCAGCAGTCTCCGCTGGGACGTTTGGGAGACCCAGTACTTC
17	TRBV4-2	.	TRBJ2-5	.	CASSPHRGTTVEETQYF	TGTGCCAGCAGCCCCCACCGGGGGACCACCGTGGAAGAGACCCAGTACTTC
18	TRBV29-1	.	TRBJ1-2	TRBD1	CSVEDVGTGEPPNYGYTF	TGCAGCGTTGAAGACGTCGGAACAGGGGAACCCCCTAACTATGGCTACACCTTC
18	TRBV27	.	TRBJ1-1	TRBD1	CASRPVARDRGIYGEAFF	TGTGCCAGCAGGCCCGTGGCACGGGACAGGGGCATTTATGGTGAAGCTTTCTTT
15	TRBV6-1	few	TRBJ2-1	TRBD2	CASSEASGGANEQFF	TGTGCCAGCAGTGAAGCTAGCGGGGGGGCCAATGAGCAGTTCTTC
17	TRBV20-1	.	TRBJ1-2	.	CSARDPFVTAYNYGYTF	TGCAGTGCTAGAGATCCATTTGTGACCGCCTATAACTATGGCTACACCTTC
14	TRBV15	.	TRBJ1-1	.	CATSRRQRGTEAFF	TGTGCCACCAGTAGGCGTCAGCGGGGCACTGAAGCTTTCTTT
14	TRBV5-4	once	TRBJ1-2	.	CASSLGQLNYGYTF	TGTGCCAGCAGCTTGGGGCAGCTTAACTATGGCTACACCTTC
11	TRBV30	.	TRBJ1-1	.	CAWSPGWGAFF	TGTGCCTGGAGTCCAGGCTGGGGAGCTTTCTTT
12	TRBV5-4	.	TRBJ1-1	.	CASSLAPFEAFF	TGTGCCAGCAGCTTGGCGCCGTTTGAAGCTTTCTTT
14	TRBV9	.	TRBJ2-1	.	CASSPLGGNNEQFF	TGTGCCAGCAGTCCTTTAGGAGGGAACAATGAGCAGTTCTTC
15	TRBV14	.	TRBJ1-6	.	CASSQGPGSNSPLHF	TGTGCCAGCAGCCAGGGCCCAGGGAGTAATTCACCCCTCCACTTT
11	TRBV27	.	TRBJ1-2	.	CASRSRVGYTF	TGTGCCAGCAGGTCGAGGGTAGGCTACACCTTC
11	TRBV6-1	.	TRBJ2-2	.	CASTPGGELFF	TGTGCCAGCACGCCCGGCGGGGAGCTGTTTTTT
16	TRBV14	.	TRBJ2-5	.	CASSQVAYSAGETQYF	TGTGCCAGCAGCCAAGTTGCGTACAGCGCCGGAGAGACCCAGTACTTC
15	TRBV20-1	.	TRBJ2-3	TRBD2	CSAPALAGVTDTQYF	TGCAGTGCTCCCGCCCTAGCGGGGGTCACAGATACGCAGTATTTT
16	TRBV4-1	.	TRBJ2-3	.	CASSPSTWIDRDTQYF	TGCGCCAGCAGCCCCTCGACTTGGATCGATCGAGATACGCAGTATTTT
15	TRBV11-2	.	TRBJ2-1	.	CASSRTVSGGNEQFF	TGTGCCAGCAGCAGGACAGTATCGGGGGGCAATGAGCAGTTCTTC
12	TRBV27	once	TRBJ2-7	.	CASQTRSGEQYF	TGTGCCAGCCAGACAAGATCAGGGGAGCAGTACTTC
15	TRBV20-1	.	TRBJ1-2	TRBD1	CSARDKEGAGYGYTF	TGCAGTGCTAGAGATAAAGAGGGGGCCGGGTATGGCTACACCTTC
14	TRBV27	.	TRBJ2-1	.	CASSYPSLGNEQFF	TGTGCCAGCAGTTACCCCTCTCTTGGGAATGAGCAGTTCTTC
16	TRBV7-9	.	TRBJ2-7	.	CASSLVSGQGGRQQYF	TGTGCCAGCAGCTTAGTCTCCGGCCAGGGTGGAAGGCAGCAGTACTTC
15	TRBV30	once	TRBJ1-2	.	CAWTYPAGSDYGYTF	TGTGCCTGGACCTACCCGGCGGGCTCCGACTATGGCTACACCTTC
17	TRBV12-3/TRBV12-4	.	TRBJ2-5	.	CASSSSGASSTRRTQYF	TGTGCCAGCAGTTCATCCGGGGCTAGCTCGACCAGGAGGACCCAGTACTTC
13	TRBV15	.	TRBJ2-1	.	CATSAHSYNEQFF	TGTGCCACCAGCGCACATTCCTACAATGAGCAGTTCTTC
15	TRBV6-5	once	TRBJ1-1	.	CASSYIFVGDREAFF	TGTGCCAGCAGTTACATTTTTGTGGGGGATCGAGAAGCTTTCTTT
13	TRBV30	few	TRBJ1-1	.	CAWKSQGWTEAFF	TGTGCCTGGAAATCACAGGGATGGACTGAAGCTTTCTTT
11	TRBV10-3	.	TRBJ2-1	.	CAISESDEQFF	TGTGCCATCAGTGAGAGTGATGAGCAGTTCTTC
12	TRBV29-1	.	TRBJ2-3	TRBD2	CSGTSGEDTQYF	TGCAGCGGGACTAGCGGGGAGGATACGCAGTATTTT
13	TRBV20-1	once	TRBJ2-1	TRBD1	CSAKGQGAGEQFF	TGCAGTGCTAAGGGACAGGGGGCAGGTGAGCAGTTCTTC
17	TRBV20-1	.	TRBJ2-3	TRBD2	CSARPPRRGRLADTQYF	TGCAGTGCTAGGCCCCCGAGGCGGGGGAGGTTGGCAGATACGCAGTATTTT
13	TRBV28	.	TRBJ2-3	.	CASRALTPGKQYF	TGTGCCAGCAGGGCCCTAACACCGGGGAAGCAGTATTTT
13	TRBV29-1	.	TRBJ2-5	.	CSVETDSLETQYF	TGCAGCGTAGAGACCGACTCCCTTGAGACCCAGTACTTC
15	TRBV4-1	.	TRBJ1-2	TRBD1	CASSQLQGEGYGYTF	TGCGCCAGCAGCCAATTACAGGGGGAAGGCTATGGCTACACCTTC
15	TRBV7-6	.	TRBJ1-2	.	CASSLKEDGGYGYTF	TGTGCCAGCAGCTTGAAAGAGGACGGGGGATATGGCTACACCTTC
14	TRBV19	.	TRBJ2-1	TRBD1	CASSMGQGYNEQFF	TGTGCCAGTAGTATGGGACAGGGCTACAATGAGCAGTTCTTC
14	TRBV20-1	.	TRBJ2-3	.	CSAGTNLAGDTQYF	TGCAGTGCTGGAACCAACCTTGCGGGCGATACGCAGTATTTT
16	TRBV9	.	TRBJ2-1	.	CASSVGGTGRNNEQFF	TGTGCCAGCAGCGTAGGGGGAACGGGGCGTAACAATGAGCAGTTCTTC
15	TRBV7-2	.	TRBJ2-1	TRBD2	CASSLSGGADNEQFF	TGTGCCAGCAGCTTATCCGGGGGGGCGGACAATGAGCAGTTCTTC
15	TRBV30	.	TRBJ2-2	.	CAWSFSLGVTGELFF	TGTGCCTGGAGTTTTAGCCTCGGGGTCACCGGGGAGCTGTTTTTT
14	TRBV30	.	TRBJ1-5	TRBD1	CAWNEHRGDQPQHF	TGTGCCTGGAACGAACACAGGGGGGATCAGCCCCAGCATTTT
14	TRBV12-3/TRBV12-4	once	TRBJ2-7	TRBD1	CASSTRDRVGEQYF	TGTGCCAGCAGCACTAGGGACAGGGTTGGCGAGCAGTACTTC
10	TRBV6-6	.	TRBJ2-1	.	CASSKVEQFF	TGTGCCAGCAGTAAAGTCGAGCAGTTCTTC
15	TRBV7-6	once	TRBJ2-1	.	CASSARWASYNEQFF	TGTGCCAGCAGCGCTCGGTGGGCCTCCTACAATGAGCAGTTCTTC
12	TRBV9	few	TRBJ2-1	.	CASSVEGNEQFF	TGTGCCAGCAGCGTTGAGGGGAACGAGCAGTTCTTC
14	TRBV20-1	.	TRBJ2-1	.	CSAVWRNSYNEQFF	TGCAGTGCTGTATGGCGAAACTCCTACAATGAGCAGTTCTTC
14	TRBV6-6	.	TRBJ1-1	TRBD1	CASTLQGASTEAFF	TGTGCCAGCACCTTACAGGGGGCTAGCACTGAAGCTTTCTTT